This T cell receptor beta chain derives from a study of control samples from healthy donors and cancer patients. Generated by immunoSEQ multiplex PCR, the TCRdb table keeps only in-frame clones and is missing some. The table records approximately 2,300 clones, about 96% of them present only once. Looked up from germline, CDR1 is SGHTS and CDR2 is YDEGEE. The CDR3 length is 18 residues. Trimming cost V 0 bases and J 5 bases; bases outside gene matches: 12. This rearrangement joins TRBV5-8 to TRBJ2-5; 11 bases match TRBD2. Sequencing was carried out using PBMCs. The receptor was isolated from a man between 65 and 85 years old with colorectal cancer. CDR3 residues: CASSLGKTSGTLTETQYF. CDR3 in DNA: TGTGCCAGCAGCTTGGGAAAGACTAGCGGGACCTTAACGGAGACCCAGTACTTC.